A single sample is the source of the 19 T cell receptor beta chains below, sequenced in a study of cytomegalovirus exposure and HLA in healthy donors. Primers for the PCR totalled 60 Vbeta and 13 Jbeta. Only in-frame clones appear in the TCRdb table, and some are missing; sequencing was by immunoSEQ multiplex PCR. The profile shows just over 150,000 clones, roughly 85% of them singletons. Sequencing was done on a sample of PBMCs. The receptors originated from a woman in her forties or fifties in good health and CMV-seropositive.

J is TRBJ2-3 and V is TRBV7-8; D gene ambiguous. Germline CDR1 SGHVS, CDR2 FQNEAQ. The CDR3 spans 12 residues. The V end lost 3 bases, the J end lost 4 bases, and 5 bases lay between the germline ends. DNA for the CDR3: TGTGCCAGCAGCTTCCCTCCAGATACGCAGTATTTT. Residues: CASSFPPDTQYF.

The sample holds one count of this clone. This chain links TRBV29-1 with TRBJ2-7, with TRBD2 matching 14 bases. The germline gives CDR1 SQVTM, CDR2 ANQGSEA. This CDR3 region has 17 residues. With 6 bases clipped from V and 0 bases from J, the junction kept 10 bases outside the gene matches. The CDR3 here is CSVTGTSGRVTSYEQYF. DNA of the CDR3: TGCAGCGTAACCGGGACTAGCGGGAGAGTTACCTCCTACGAGCAGTACTTC.

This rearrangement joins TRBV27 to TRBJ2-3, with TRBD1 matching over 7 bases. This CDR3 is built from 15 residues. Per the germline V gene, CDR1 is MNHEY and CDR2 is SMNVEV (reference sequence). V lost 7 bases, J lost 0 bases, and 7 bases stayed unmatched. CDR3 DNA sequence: TGTGCCAGCAAAGGCAGGGGGTTTAGCACAGATACGCAGTATTTT. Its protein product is CASKGRGFSTDTQYF.

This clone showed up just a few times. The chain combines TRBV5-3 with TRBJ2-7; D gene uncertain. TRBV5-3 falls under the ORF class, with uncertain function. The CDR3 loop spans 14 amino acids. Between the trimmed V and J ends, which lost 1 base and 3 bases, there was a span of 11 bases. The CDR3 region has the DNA TGTGCCAGAAGCTTGCGTTATTTTGTCTACGAGCAGTACTTC. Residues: CARSLRYFVYEQYF.

The CDR3 loop reads CAISESSRTGAPGYTF. CDR3 nucleotides: TGTGCCATCAGTGAGTCGAGTAGGACAGGGGCGCCGGGCTACACCTTC. V usage is TRBV10-3 and J usage is TRBJ1-2, with 9 bases fitting TRBD1. The CDR3 loop spans 16 amino acids. The ends lost 0 bases at V and 8 bases at J; junction bases unmatched: 10. Germline loops: CDR1 ENHRY, CDR2 SYGVKD.

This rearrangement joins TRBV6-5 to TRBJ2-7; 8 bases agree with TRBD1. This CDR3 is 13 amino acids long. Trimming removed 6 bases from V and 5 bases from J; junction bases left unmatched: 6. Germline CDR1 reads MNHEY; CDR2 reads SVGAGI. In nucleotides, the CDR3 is TGTGCCAGCAGGAGGACAGGGAACAACGAGCAGTACTTC. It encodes CASRRTGNNEQYF.

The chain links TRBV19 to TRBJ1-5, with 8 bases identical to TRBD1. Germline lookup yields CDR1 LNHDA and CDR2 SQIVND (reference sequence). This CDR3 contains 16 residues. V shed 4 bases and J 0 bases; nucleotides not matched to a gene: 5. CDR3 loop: CASSRTGLRSNQPQHF. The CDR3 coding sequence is TGTGCCAGTAGTAGGACAGGGTTGCGTAGCAATCAGCCCCAGCATTTT.

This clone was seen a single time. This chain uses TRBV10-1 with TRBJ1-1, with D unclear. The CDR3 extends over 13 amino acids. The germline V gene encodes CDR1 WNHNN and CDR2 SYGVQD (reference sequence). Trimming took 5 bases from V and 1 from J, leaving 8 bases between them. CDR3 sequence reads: CASSSIRNTEAFF. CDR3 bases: TGCGCCAGCAGTTCGATTAGGAACACTGAAGCTTTCTTT.

In DNA form, the CDR3 reads TGTGCCAGCTCTCGGGGGGCTGACACCGGGGAGCTGTTTTTT. Its translation: CASSRGADTGELFF. V usage is TRBV5-4 and J usage is TRBJ2-2; D may be TRBD2 (7 bases). The CDR3 is 14 residues long. Deletions cut 7 bases from V and 3 bases from J, with 13 bases between. CDR1 SGHNT and CDR2 YYREEE come from the germline V gene (reference sequence).

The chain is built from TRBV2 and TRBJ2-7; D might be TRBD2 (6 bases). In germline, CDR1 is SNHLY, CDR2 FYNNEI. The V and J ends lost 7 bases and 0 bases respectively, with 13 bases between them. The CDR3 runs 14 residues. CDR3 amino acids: CASTPGLSSYEQYF. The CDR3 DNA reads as TGTGCCAGCACTCCGGGACTTAGCTCCTACGAGCAGTACTTC. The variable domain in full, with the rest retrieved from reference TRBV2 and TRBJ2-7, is EPEVTQTPSHQVTQMGQEVILRCVPISNHLYFYWYRQILGQKVEFLVSFYNNEISEKSEIFDDQFSVERPDGSNFTLKIRSTKLEDSAMYFCASTPGLSSYEQYFGPGTRLTVT.

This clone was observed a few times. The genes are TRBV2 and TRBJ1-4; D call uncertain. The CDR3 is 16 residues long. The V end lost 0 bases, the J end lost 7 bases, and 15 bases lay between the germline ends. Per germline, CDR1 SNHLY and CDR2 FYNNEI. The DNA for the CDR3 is TGTGCCAGCAGTGAAGCGCTGCGAAAACGGAGTGAAAAACTGTTTTTT. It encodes CASSEALRKRSEKLFF.

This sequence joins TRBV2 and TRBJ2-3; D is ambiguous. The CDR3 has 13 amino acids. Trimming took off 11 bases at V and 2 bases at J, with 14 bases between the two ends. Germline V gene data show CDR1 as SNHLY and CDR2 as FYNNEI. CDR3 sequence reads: CAPRKIHTDTQYF. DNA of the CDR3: TGTGCCCCTCGAAAAATACACACAGATACGCAGTATTTT. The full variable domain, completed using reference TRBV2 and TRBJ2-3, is EPEVTQTPSHQVTQMGQEVILRCVPISNHLYFYWYRQILGQKVEFLVSFYNNEISEKSEIFDDQFSVERPDGSNFTLKIRSTKLEDSAMYFCAPRKIHTDTQYFGPGTRLTVL.

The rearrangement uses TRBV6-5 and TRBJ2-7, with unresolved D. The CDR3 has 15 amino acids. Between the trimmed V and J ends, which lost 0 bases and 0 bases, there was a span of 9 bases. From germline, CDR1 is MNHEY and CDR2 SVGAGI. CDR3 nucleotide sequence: TGTGCCAGCAGTTACTCGAATCCGAGCTCCTACGAGCAGTACTTC. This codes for CASSYSNPSSYEQYF.

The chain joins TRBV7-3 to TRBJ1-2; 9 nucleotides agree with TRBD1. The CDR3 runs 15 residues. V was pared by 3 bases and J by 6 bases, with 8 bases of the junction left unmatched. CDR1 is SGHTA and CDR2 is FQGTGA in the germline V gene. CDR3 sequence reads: CASSFWRQGVNGYTF. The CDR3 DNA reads TGTGCCAGCAGCTTTTGGCGACAGGGGGTAAATGGCTACACCTTC.

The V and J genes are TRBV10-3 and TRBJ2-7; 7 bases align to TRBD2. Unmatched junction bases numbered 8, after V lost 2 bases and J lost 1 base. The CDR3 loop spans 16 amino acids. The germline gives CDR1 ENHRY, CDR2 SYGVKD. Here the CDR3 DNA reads TGTGCCATCAGTGAGGGTGGCGGGAGTCCATCCTACGAGCAGTACTTC. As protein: CAISEGGGSPSYEQYF.

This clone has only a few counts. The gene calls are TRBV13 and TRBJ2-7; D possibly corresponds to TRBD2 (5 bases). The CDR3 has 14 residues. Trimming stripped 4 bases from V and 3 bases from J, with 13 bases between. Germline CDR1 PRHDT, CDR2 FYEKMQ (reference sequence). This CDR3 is CASSSADWNYEQYF. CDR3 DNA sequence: TGTGCCAGCAGCTCAGCGGACTGGAACTACGAGCAGTACTTC.

The CDR3 coding sequence is TGTGCCAGCAGGCCGACTAGCGGGGGGCTGGAGACCCAGTACTTC. Its protein is CASRPTSGGLETQYF. This rearrangement joins TRBV2 to TRBJ2-5; 13 bases are shared with TRBD2. The CDR3 is 15 residues long. V was pared by 6 bases and J by 5 bases, with 6 bases of the junction left unmatched. Germline CDR1 reads SNHLY; CDR2 reads FYNNEI.

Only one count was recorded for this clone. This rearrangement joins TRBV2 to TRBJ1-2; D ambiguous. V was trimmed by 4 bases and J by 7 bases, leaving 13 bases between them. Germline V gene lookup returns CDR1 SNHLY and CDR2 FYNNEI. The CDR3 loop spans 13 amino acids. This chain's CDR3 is CASSVRNFPGYTF. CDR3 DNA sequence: TGTGCCAGCAGTGTCAGGAACTTTCCTGGCTACACCTTC. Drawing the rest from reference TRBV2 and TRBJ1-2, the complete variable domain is EPEVTQTPSHQVTQMGQEVILRCVPISNHLYFYWYRQILGQKVEFLVSFYNNEISEKSEIFDDQFSVERPDGSNFTLKIRSTKLEDSAMYFCASSVRNFPGYTFGSGTRLTVV.

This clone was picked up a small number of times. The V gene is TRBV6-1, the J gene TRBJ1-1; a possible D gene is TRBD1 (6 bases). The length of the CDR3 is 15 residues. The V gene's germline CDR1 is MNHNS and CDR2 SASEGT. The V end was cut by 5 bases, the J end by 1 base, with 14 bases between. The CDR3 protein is CASSPWTEENTEAFF. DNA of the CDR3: TGTGCCAGCAGTCCCTGGACAGAAGAGAACACTGAAGCTTTCTTT.